This T cell receptor beta chain was sequenced during a study of graft-versus-host responses after intestinal transplantation. Study-level background: Among the recipients, transplants were multivisceral, liver-intestinal, or isolated intestinal.

The culture paired approximately 200,000 irradiated violet-dye-labeled stimulators with approximately 200,000 CFSE-labeled responders. Upon completion of the reaction, proliferating CFSE-low responders, both CD3+CD4+ and CD3+CD8+, were sorted. Study-wide findings and caveats: The highest levels of circulating GvH clones went along with early declines in HvG clones after transplant. In patients with graft-donor T cell macrochimerism, allograft graft-versus-host to host-versus-graft clonal ratios were high.

Profiled with immunoSEQ multiplex PCR; TCRdb holds only in-frame clones, not every one. This table holds some 22,000 clones, 40% to 45% found once. This specimen was alloreactive CD8+ T cells from a mixed lymphocyte reaction culture, taken before intestinal transplant. Subset denoted: CFSE-low proliferating T cells sorted from roughly six-day pre-transplant mixed lymphocyte reaction (GvH or HvG direction). The clonotype was recovered from a human patient who received an intestinal transplant.

The CDR3 here is CASRTGVTGNTIYF. CDR3 nucleotide sequence: TGTGCCAGCCGAACAGGGGTAACTGGAAACACCATATATTTT. The chain combines TRBV19 with TRBJ1-3; 7 nucleotides match TRBD1. V trimming: 9 bases; J trimming: 2 bases; junction bases outside the gene matches: 7. The CDR3 length is 14 residues. The germline gives CDR1 LNHDA, CDR2 SQIVND (reference sequence).